Sequencing of this T cell receptor beta chain was carried out in a study of blood T cell repertoires in COVID-19. On the study more broadly: The study drew acute and convalescent COVID-19 samples from the United States, Italy and Spain. T cells, B-cell-depleted T cells, or PBMCs supplied cDNA or gDNA.

Seattle patient enrollment occurred during active infection, with longitudinal follow-up thereafter. The authors' processing: For nucleated cells, counts were estimated from reference gene primer amplification. Sequencing used immunoSEQ multiplex PCR; TCRdb keeps in-frame clones, though not all of them. V and J calls and clone size come straight from that table; D and trimming were deduced from the DNA. In the table there are 310,000 or so clones, roughly 90% of which are singletons. CDR1 and CDR2 from the germline V gene are SGHNT and YYREEE (reference sequence). The CDR3 runs 16 residues. V lost 4 bases, J lost 0 bases, and 15 bases lay in between.

The TCR comes from a woman in her 30s with COVID-19, enrolled during active disease. The chain joins TRBV5-4 to TRBJ2-3; tentatively, D is TRBD2 (6 bases). The source material was peripheral blood. As DNA, the CDR3 is TGTGCCAGCAGCACTACTAGCAACCCTAGCACAGATACGCAGTATTTT. Translated, it gives CASSTTSNPSTDTQYF.